Below are 31 T cell receptor beta chains sequenced from a single sample in a study of blood T cell repertoires in COVID-19. The repertoire was sequenced with immunoSEQ multiplex PCR; TCRdb's copy has only in-frame clones and lacks some. The table shows 70,000 to 90,000 clones, with around 86% occurring only once. The sample was peripheral blood. The source is a man aged 50-59 years with active COVID-19.

V gene TRBV6-6 combines with J gene TRBJ1-5; tentatively, D is TRBD1 (6 bases). V lost 6 bases and J 2 bases, leaving 11 bases between the germline ends. This CDR3 is 14 amino acids long. Germline V lookup: CDR1 MNHNY, CDR2 SVGAGI (reference sequence). CDR3 sequence reads: CASSTGSRNQPQHF. Here the CDR3 DNA reads TGTGCCAGCAGCACAGGGTCACGCAATCAGCCCCAGCATTTT.

V and J are TRBV7-9 and TRBJ1-6, with 10 bases aligning to TRBD1. The CDR3 contains 15 residues. V lost 5 bases to trimming and J lost 9 bases; unmatched junction nucleotides: 7. The germline V gene has CDR1 SEHNR and CDR2 FQNEAQ (reference sequence). The CDR3 sequence is CASSNRDRGISPLHF. In DNA, the CDR3 is TGTGCCAGCAGCAACCGGGACAGGGGAATTTCACCCCTCCACTTT.

The J gene is TRBJ2-1, the V gene TRBV7-9; 9 positions match TRBD2. This CDR3 comprises 16 residues. Germline V gene lookup returns CDR1 SEHNR and CDR2 FQNEAQ (reference sequence). V shed 1 base, J shed 8 bases, and the junction held 9 bases outside the gene matches. The CDR3 spells CASSLGLAGIAHEQFF. In DNA, the CDR3 is TGTGCCAGCAGCTTAGGGCTAGCGGGGATCGCCCATGAGCAGTTCTTC.

In regard to this clone: Other DNA sequences in this specimen translate into the identical CDR3. The chain joins TRBV5-1 to TRBJ1-3, with unresolved D. V was pared by 4 bases and J by 0 bases, with 8 bases between. The CDR3 extends over 14 amino acids. Germline CDR1 reads SGHRS; CDR2 reads YFSETQ. CDR3 nucleotides: TGCGCCAGCAGCCTAGGTAGCTCTGGAAACACCATATATTTT. The encoded protein is CASSLGSSGNTIYF.

The chain has TRBV19 and TRBJ1-2; D not certain. CDR3 length: 14 amino acids. Germline V lookup: CDR1 LNHDA, CDR2 SQIVND (reference sequence). Trimming left V 7 bases short and J 8 bases short, with 20 bases between. CDR3 DNA sequence: TGTGCCAGTACTGACATGACCCCCGGAAAGGGCTACACCTTC. It yields the protein CASTDMTPGKGYTF.

This chain joins TRBV29-1 and TRBJ2-5, with D unresolved. The CDR3 has 13 residues. V shed 7 bases and J shed 1 base, with 13 bases lying between them. Germline loops: CDR1 SQVTM, CDR2 ANQGSEA. The CDR3 is CSALRQFQETQYF. The CDR3 DNA reads TGCAGCGCCTTGCGGCAGTTCCAAGAGACCCAGTACTTC.

This clone occurred once. The rearrangement uses TRBV7-2 and TRBJ1-5; a possible D gene is TRBD1 (5 bases). V dropped 6 bases and J dropped 7 bases, with 13 bases sitting between them. This CDR3 has 13 amino acids. CDR1 is SGHTA and CDR2 is FQGNSA in the germline V gene. CDR3 DNA: TGTGCCAGCAGATCCAGGGTAGGCCAGCCCCAGCATTTT. Protein: CASRSRVGQPQHF.

The chain is built from TRBV28 and TRBJ1-2; possibly TRBD1 for D (5 bases). V gave up 6 bases and J gave up 4 bases, with 18 bases separating them. The length of the CDR3 is 15 residues. Germline V gene data show CDR1 as MDHEN and CDR2 as SYDVKM. CDR3 loop: CASRRTSIDLYGYTF. In nucleotides, the CDR3 is TGTGCCAGCAGAAGGACATCGATTGACCTCTATGGCTACACCTTC.

This clone appeared once. V gene TRBV7-2 combines with J gene TRBJ2-5, with TRBD2 matching 9 bases. The V segment lost 5 bases and the J segment 3 bases; nucleotides outside the gene matches: 7. This CDR3 is 15 amino acids long. CDR1 and CDR2 from the germline V gene are SGHTA and FQGNSA. DNA for the CDR3: TGTGCCAGCAGCGACCTAGCTAGCGGGGAAGAGACCCAGTACTTC. Translation gives CASSDLASGEETQYF.

This clone was seen a single time. V and J are TRBV2 and TRBJ2-1; possibly TRBD2 for D (6 bases). This CDR3 has 14 amino acids. Germline V gene sequence: CDR1 SNHLY, CDR2 FYNNEI. V lost 9 bases and J 5 bases, leaving 17 bases between the germline ends. The CDR3 loop reads CASLAELLNNEQFF. DNA for the CDR3: TGTGCCAGTTTAGCGGAGCTCCTAAACAATGAGCAGTTCTTC. The full variable domain, in which reference TRBV2 and TRBJ2-1 provide the parts outside the CDR3, is EPEVTQTPSHQVTQMGQEVILRCVPISNHLYFYWYRQILGQKVEFLVSFYNNEISEKSEIFDDQFSVERPDGSNFTLKIRSTKLEDSAMYFCASLAELLNNEQFFGPGTRLTVL.

V usage is TRBV7-2 and J usage is TRBJ1-2; D not resolved. Trimming took off 0 bases at V and 7 bases at J, with 6 bases between the two ends. Germline lookup yields CDR1 SGHTA and CDR2 FQGNSA. CDR3 length: 12 amino acids. CDR3 in DNA: TGTGCCAGCAGCTTAGCGCGGGGTGGCTACACCTTC. The encoded protein is CASSLARGGYTF.

This rearrangement joins TRBV4-1 to TRBJ1-1; D possibly corresponds to TRBD1 (5 bases). This CDR3 is built from 17 residues. Germline V gene sequence: CDR1 MGHRA, CDR2 YSYEKL. V dropped 4 bases and J dropped 5 bases, with 23 bases sitting between them. CDR3 residues: CASSPSPAGGANTEAFF. DNA for the CDR3: TGCGCCAGCAGCCCCAGTCCCGCCGGCGGGGCGAATACTGAAGCTTTCTTT.

This clone was seen only once. The chain couples TRBV15 to TRBJ1-1, with D possibly matching TRBD1 (5 bases). The CDR3 is 15 residues long. The germline V gene has CDR1 LNHNV and CDR2 YYDKDF (reference sequence). Trimming left V 0 bases short and J 5 bases short, with 13 bases between. The chain's CDR3 is CATSRDISKGTEAFF. The CDR3 DNA reads TGTGCCACCAGCAGAGATATTAGTAAGGGGACTGAAGCTTTCTTT.

The chain has TRBV6-2 or TRBV6-3 and TRBJ2-3; the match to TRBD2 covers 8 bases. CDR1 and CDR2 (germline): MNHEY, SVGEGT. Trimming took 0 bases from V and 10 from J; bases not matched to a gene: 6. CDR3 length: 14 residues. CDR3 amino acids: CASSYSTGGEAQYF. The CDR3 nucleotides read TGTGCCAGCAGTTACTCGACGGGAGGGGAGGCGCAGTATTTT.

This clone has just one count. Written as DNA, the CDR3 is TGTGCCAGCAGCCCAAGGTGGACAGACCCAAAACCCTACGAGCAGTACTTC. Translating it yields CASSPRWTDPKPYEQYF. This chain joins TRBV7-8 and TRBJ2-7, with D possibly being TRBD1 (6 bases). The germline gives CDR1 SGHVS, CDR2 FQNEAQ. V was pared by 5 bases and J by 2 bases, with 22 bases between. This CDR3 has 17 residues.

This chain connects TRBV4-2 to TRBJ1-2; tentative D call: TRBD1 (6 bases). This CDR3 has 14 amino acids. The germline V gene has CDR1 LGHNA and CDR2 YNFKEQ. Trimming pared 3 bases from V and 2 bases from J, leaving 10 bases between. CDR3 residues: CASSHAQGNYGYTF. Here the CDR3 DNA reads TGTGCCAGCAGCCATGCTCAGGGGAACTATGGCTACACCTTC.

The chain recombines TRBV6-5 with TRBJ2-7; D possibly corresponds to TRBD2 (6 bases). The CDR3 loop spans 13 amino acids. V gave up 2 bases and J gave up 5 bases, with 10 bases separating them. The germline gives CDR1 MNHEY, CDR2 SVGAGI. The CDR3 DNA is TGTGCCAGCAGTTACCGCCCGGGGGACGAGCAGTACTTC. Translating gives CASSYRPGDEQYF.

V is TRBV7-9 and J is TRBJ2-1, with 11 positions matching TRBD2. The CDR3 covers 14 residues. Germline trimming cut 4 bases from V and 7 bases from J; bases unmatched to any gene: 3. Per the germline V gene, CDR1 is SEHNR and CDR2 is FQNEAQ (reference sequence). CDR3 nucleotide sequence: TGTGCCAGCAGCTCTACTAGCGGGAGTAATGAGCAGTTCTTC. Its translation: CASSSTSGSNEQFF. The full variable domain, its missing parts supplied by reference TRBV7-9 and TRBJ2-1, is DTGVSQNPRHKITKRGQNVTFRCDPISEHNRLYWYRQTLGQGPEFLTYFQNEAQLEKSRLLSDRFSAERPKGSFSTLEIQRTEQGDSAMYLCASSSTSGSNEQFFGPGTRLTVL.

This clone was detected a few times. The chain recombines TRBV18 with TRBJ2-5, with D maybe TRBD2 (5 bases). Trimming removed 1 base from V and 4 bases from J, with 19 bases in between. Germline V gene sequence: CDR1 KGHSH, CDR2 LQKENI. The CDR3 sequence is 17 residues long. Here the CDR3 reads CASSPLSRPGKGETQYF. The CDR3, as DNA: TGTGCCAGCTCACCACTATCTCGTCCGGGGAAGGGAGAGACCCAGTACTTC.

This clone was counted a single time. The chain joins TRBV11-2 to TRBJ2-7, with D perhaps matching TRBD1 (6 bases). V lost 1 base to trimming and J lost 5 bases, with 15 bases between them. Looked up from germline, CDR1 is SGHAT and CDR2 is FQNNGV. This CDR3 has 15 residues. The CDR3 region has the DNA TGTGCCAGCAGCTTAGCGCGAACAGGGTACCACGAGCAGTACTTC. It encodes CASSLARTGYHEQYF.

The gene calls are TRBV7-6 and TRBJ2-5; 10 positions match TRBD2. Losses at the gene ends were 0 bases for V and 7 bases for J; bases not matched to a gene: 11. The CDR3 totals 17 residues. Germline loops: CDR1 SGHVS, CDR2 FNYEAQ. Here the CDR3 reads CASSLAVPSGSGGTQYF. The CDR3 DNA reads TGTGCCAGCAGCTTAGCGGTGCCTAGCGGGAGTGGAGGGACCCAGTACTTC.

The genes are TRBV28 and TRBJ2-7; D is perhaps TRBD1 (6 bases). Germline loops: CDR1 MDHEN, CDR2 SYDVKM. Trimming removed 4 bases at V and 3 bases at J, with 22 bases between. This CDR3 is 17 amino acids long. The CDR3 loop is CASSSMAHRELSYEQYF. The CDR3 bases are TGTGCCAGCAGTTCCATGGCTCACAGGGAATTGAGCTACGAGCAGTACTTC.

The chain uses TRBV5-1 and TRBJ2-7; D is possibly TRBD2 (7 bases). Trimming removed 0 bases at V and 2 bases at J, with 18 bases between. Looked up from germline, CDR1 is SGHRS and CDR2 is YFSETQ. The CDR3 totals 17 residues. CDR3 bases: TGCGCCAGCAGCTTGGTGGGGGGGGCCGGGGGCCCCTACGAGCAGTACTTC. This encodes CASSLVGGAGGPYEQYF.

J is TRBJ1-1 and V is TRBV28; 8 nucleotides align to TRBD1. CDR3 size: 15 residues. From germline, CDR1 is MDHEN and CDR2 SYDVKM. The J segment lost 3 bases and the V segment lost 4 bases, leaving 7 bases of the junction unmatched. The CDR3, as DNA: TGTGCCAGCAGTTCCTTGACAGGGGATGACACTGAAGCTTTCTTT. Protein sequence: CASSSLTGDDTEAFF.

A few counts support this clone. V is TRBV30 and J is TRBJ1-6, with 10 bases lining up with TRBD1. After removal of 8 bases from V and 6 bases from J, the junction contained 4 bases not matched to a gene. The CDR3 runs to 13 residues. Germline V gene sequence: CDR1 GTSNPN, CDR2 SVGIG (reference sequence). The CDR3 DNA sequence: TGTGCCGGGGACAGGGGCTCTAATTCACCCCTCCACTTT. It yields the protein CAGDRGSNSPLHF.

The chain couples TRBV2 to TRBJ2-3; 13 bases agree with TRBD2. The junction had 5 bases not matched to a gene; V was cut back by 6 bases and J by 2 bases. Germline V lookup: CDR1 SNHLY, CDR2 FYNNEI. The CDR3 runs 16 residues. CDR3 sequence (DNA): TGTGCCAGCAGCGAGGGACTAGCGGGGCTCACAGATACGCAGTATTTT. Its translation: CASSEGLAGLTDTQYF.

The V gene is TRBV7-2, the J gene TRBJ2-7; 11 bases map to TRBD2. Germline V CDR1 and CDR2: SGHTA, FQGNSA. This CDR3 is built from 16 residues. Trimming took 5 bases from V and 2 from J; bases not matched to a gene: 8. The CDR3: CASSQSVSGGAYEQYF. CDR3 bases: TGTGCCAGCAGCCAGTCCGTTAGCGGGGGGGCCTACGAGCAGTACTTC. The variable domain in full, with the rest retrieved from reference TRBV7-2 and TRBJ2-7, is GAGVSQSPSNKVTEKGKDVELRCDPISGHTALYWYRQSLGQGLEFLIYFQGNSAPDKSGLPSDRFSAERTGGSVSTLTIQRTQQEDSAVYLCASSQSVSGGAYEQYFGPGTRLTVT.

The J gene is TRBJ2-2, the V gene TRBV2; 8 nucleotides line up with TRBD2. CDR1 and CDR2 (germline): SNHLY, FYNNEI. V was clipped by 3 bases and J by 4 bases; unmatched bases: 7. CDR3 size: 16 residues. The CDR3 region has the DNA TGTGCCAGCAGTGAGACGGGGGGGGCCTTCACCGGGGAGCTGTTTTTT. This sequence encodes CASSETGGAFTGELFF.

This clone was seen just once. The V gene is TRBV24-1, the J gene TRBJ1-1; tentative D call: TRBD1 (5 bases). V shed 4 bases and J shed 2 bases, with 13 bases lying between them. Germline lookup yields CDR1 KGHDR and CDR2 SFDVKD. The CDR3 contains 15 residues. CDR3 sequence (DNA): TGTGCCACCAGTGACCCCGGGGGGGGAAACACTGAAGCTTTCTTT. Protein product: CATSDPGGGNTEAFF.

This clone was seen more than once but under ten times. J is TRBJ1-6 and V is TRBV7-9; unclear D gene. Germline CDR1 and CDR2: SEHNR and FQNEAQ (reference sequence). The CDR3 extends over 16 amino acids. The V gene lost 1 base and the J gene lost 3 bases, with 10 bases spanning the gap. CDR3 sequence: CASSLEAGFYNSPLHF. Here the CDR3 DNA reads TGTGCCAGCAGCTTAGAGGCAGGATTCTATAATTCACCCCTCCACTTT.

The chain has TRBV14 and TRBJ2-2; D perhaps matches TRBD2 (6 bases). CDR1 is SGHDN, CDR2 FVKESK, per germline. This CDR3 comprises 17 residues. The V and J ends lost 0 bases and 3 bases respectively, with 14 bases between them. This CDR3 reads CASSQELAASYTGELFF. The DNA of the CDR3 is TGTGCCAGCAGCCAAGAATTAGCGGCTAGTTACACCGGGGAGCTGTTTTTT.